The T cell receptor beta chain described here comes from a study of cytomegalovirus exposure and HLA in healthy donors. General observations from the study: An observed cluster of highly shared sequence variants was recorded as a likely sequencing artifact. Later analysis associated a missense DCLRE1C variant with TCR beta V- and J-gene trimming.

The study ran its PCR with 60 Vbeta and 13 Jbeta primers. Here immunoSEQ multiplex PCR was the method, and the copy in TCRdb shows in-frame clones only, minus some. The sample has approximately 45,000 clones. Remarks on this clone: Antigen specificity is unknown.

The trim removed 3 bases at V and 5 bases at J, leaving 4 bases unmatched. The CDR3 sequence is 16 residues long. CDR1 is SGHRS, CDR2 YFSETQ, per germline. This receptor was identified in a male donor in good health and CMV-seronegative. This rearrangement joins TRBV5-1 to TRBJ1-6, with TRBD1 matching 11 bases. Source material: PBMCs. The CDR3 spells CASSWTGGINNSPLHF. CDR3 nucleotide sequence: TGCGCCAGCAGCTGGACAGGGGGCATCAATAATTCACCCCTCCACTTT.